This T cell receptor (beta chain) stems from a study of regulatory T cells in long-lasting Graves disease (dated by TCRdb to 2020 to 2022). In the study overall: To count as having persistent Graves' disease, a patient had to have received antithyroid drug treatment for over 5 years with TSH receptor autoantibodies remaining persistently positive. Persistent Graves' disease patients were compared with newly diagnosed Graves' disease patients by peripheral blood TCR sequencing and RNA sequencing. The study was registered as a clinical trial and conducted in China. A total of about 33 samples were covered by TCR sequencing, comprising approximately 13 persistent and approximately 20 newly diagnosed Graves' disease patients. On average, persistent Graves' disease patients in the clinical cohort had been on antithyroid drugs for approximately ten years.

The intended sense of this specimen's time point label: persistent/refractory GD, antithyroid drugs over 5 years with positive TRAb. For both TCR sequencing and RNA sequencing, RNA was extracted from PBMCs in TRIzol. The diagnosis of Graves' disease was made according to American Thyroid Association guidelines. Patients for the study were recruited at an endocrinology department in Xi'an, China. Each patient gave approximately 8.8 milliliters of peripheral blood, collected in an EDTA anticoagulant tube. Ficoll Paque Plus density gradient separation was used to isolate PBMCs, and no additional T cell sorting was done. An Agilent 2100 Bioanalyzer and agarose gel were used to check RNA quality, while a NanoDrop 2000 measured RNA concentration. The investigation overall reported the following: TRBV28, TRBJ1-2 and TRBJ2-5 were preferentially used in persistent disease, while TRBV20-1 and TRBJ2-1 were favored in newly diagnosed disease. The small sample size was acknowledged by the authors as a limitation that may reduce accuracy. Persistent patients shared more public clonotypes among themselves (around 3,000) than newly diagnosed patients did (roughly 910). Sequencing and analysis were restricted to the TCR beta chain. Because the primary lesion, thyroid tissue, could not be accessed, the study looked at peripheral blood alone. Persistent Graves' disease patients showed lower TCR Shannon entropy and fewer highly expanded clones than newly diagnosed patients, suggesting clonal expansion.

This clonotype was counted many times. It has no known antigen specificity. Base quality data are lacking; no much larger clone is found one base away. To prepare the library, multiplex PCR was applied. Sequencing instrument: Illumina HiSeq 4000. To build TCR beta libraries, CDR3 regions were amplified by Arm-PCR using iRepertoire HTBI primers. Gel purification was performed on PCR products prior to sequencing. Per the original workflow: A total of 62 TRBV and under 15 TRBJ segments were identified across samples and were used for gene usage analysis of CDR3 amino acid clonotypes. COPE and FqMerger were used to merge filtered high-quality paired reads into contigs. Contigs were aligned with BLAST to IMGT TRBV, TRBD and TRBJ reference genes, and CDR3 was defined per IMGT. Highly expanded clones were defined as clonotypes with a frequency above 0.1%. Repertoire diversity was measured by Shannon entropy, and V-J evenness by the Gini coefficient. A clonotype was considered public if more than one individual shared it. Through fastp at Q25 and MiXCR, TCRdb rebuilt clones from the public reads, retaining in-frame beta chains. Entries are consolidated by CDR3 protein sequence, retaining the most common genes and DNA. These V and J calls are TCRdb output, not the study's own analysis. Counted in this sample were a few hundred thousand distinct CDR3 sequences; roughly 21% of them appeared once. In total, the top ten clones hold roughly 7.1% of the sample.

Trimming removed 6 bases from V and 6 bases from J, leaving 17 bases between the germline ends. CDR3 length: 15 amino acids, cysteine to phenylalanine. The retained sequence is limited to the CDR3, 45 bases, with the frame set at the first base. In the germline V gene, CDR1 corresponds to MGHDK and CDR2 to SYGVNS. The chain is assembled from TRBV25-1 and TRBJ2-2, with the identity of the D gene unclear. This receptor was obtained from a female donor with Graves disease. This sample comprised peripheral blood mononuclear cells (PBMCs), obtained when the disease was refractory, from a patient treated with antithyroid drugs. The sequenced DNA is TGTGCCAGCAGCCAACCGTGGGGAAAAGCCGGGGAGCTGTTTTTT. Its protein reads: CASSQPWGKAGELFF.